A single sample is the source of the 10 T cell receptor beta chains below, sequenced in a study of response to subunit inactivated influenza vaccine. MiXCR, run by TCRdb on the RT-PCR reads, gives a single entry per CDR3 protein. Among roughly 700,000 distinct CDR3 sequences listed, about 14% were seen once. The sequencing used PBMCs from blood, collected 14 to 15 days before vaccination. The receptors derive from a man between 50 and 59 years old who received an inactivated influenza vaccine.

This clonotype has just a few counts. V usage is TRBV7-2 and J usage is TRBJ1-2, with 9 bases aligning to TRBD1. V shed 4 bases and J 8 bases; nucleotides not matched to a gene: 14. CDR1 SGHTA and CDR2 FQGNSA come from the germline V gene. The CDR3 extends over 16 amino acids. The CDR3 protein is CASSSPSRDREEGYTF. The CDR3 coding sequence is TGTGCCAGCAGCTCCCCTAGTCGGGACAGGGAGGAAGGCTACACCTTC.

This clonotype was detected a few times. This chain connects TRBV3-1 to TRBJ1-1, with TRBD1 identical over 8 bases. CDR1 is LGHDT, CDR2 YNNKEL, per germline (reference sequence). V dropped 4 bases and J dropped 4; count of bases not matched to a gene: 8. This CDR3 region has 15 residues. The CDR3 protein is CASSRYQGAATEAFF. The CDR3 DNA is TGTGCCAGCAGCCGTTATCAGGGGGCCGCCACTGAAGCTTTCTTT.

The V and J genes are TRBV24-1 and TRBJ2-1; unclear D gene. This CDR3 contains 12 residues. With 10 bases removed from V and 3 bases from J, the gap between germline ends came to 9 bases. The germline CDR1 and CDR2 sequences are KGHDR and SFDVKD. The CDR3: CATSTVYNEQFF. The CDR3 DNA reads as TGTGCCACTAGTACAGTCTACAATGAGCAGTTCTTC.

This chain links TRBV19 with TRBJ2-7, with TRBD2 matching over 12 bases. CDR1 LNHDA and CDR2 SQIVND come from the germline V gene (reference sequence). The CDR3 has 16 amino acids. The V and J ends lost 6 bases and 3 bases, in that order; junction bases with no gene match: 9. In DNA, the CDR3 is TGTGCCAGTAGGCAACCCGGGACTAGCGGGTACTACGAGCAGTACTTC. It specifies CASRQPGTSGYYEQYF. The full variable domain, with the rest looked up from reference TRBV19 and TRBJ2-7, is DGGITQSPKYLFRKEGQNVTLSCEQNLNHDAMYWYRQDPGQGLRLIYYSQIVNDFQKGDIAEGYSVSREKKESFPLTVTSAQKNPTAFYLCASRQPGTSGYYEQYFGPGTRLTVT.

In its sample, this clonotype was seen a few times. The chain employs TRBV12-3 or TRBV12-4 and TRBJ2-1, with 15 bases aligning to TRBD2. V was pared by 5 bases and J by 10 bases, with 6 bases of the junction left unmatched. The CDR3 loop spans 15 amino acids. CDR3 nucleotide sequence: TGTGCCAGCAGTACGGGACTAGCGGGGGGTGAGGAGCAGTTCTTC. Its protein product is CASSTGLAGGEEQFF.

This chain joins TRBV2 and TRBJ1-1, with no clear D. Trimming stripped 4 bases from V and 0 bases from J, with 18 bases between. Germline lookup yields CDR1 SNHLY and CDR2 FYNNEI. This CDR3 spans 17 amino acids. The CDR3 sequence is CASSVGKFTTMNTEAFF. The CDR3 nucleotides read TGTGCCAGCAGTGTGGGCAAATTTACAACGATGAACACTGAAGCTTTCTTT.

This clonotype came up a few times. The chain recombines TRBV15 with TRBJ1-4; no reliable D call. Germline-derived CDR1 and CDR2 are LNHNV and YYDKDF (reference sequence). The V end was cut by 5 bases, the J end by 0 bases, with 4 bases between. The CDR3 is 13 residues long. The DNA for the CDR3 is TGTGCCACCAGCTTTGCAACTAATGAAAAACTGTTTTTT. Its translation: CATSFATNEKLFF.

This chain connects TRBV5-1 to TRBJ2-1; TRBD1 aligns across 11 bases. CDR1 and CDR2 from the germline V gene are SGHRS and YFSETQ. The CDR3 runs 15 residues. J lost 3 bases, V lost 5 bases, and 4 bases had no gene match. For the CDR3, the DNA is TGCGCCAGCAGTCGGACAGGGGGCGACTACAATGAGCAGTTCTTC. The encoded protein is CASSRTGGDYNEQFF.

This clonotype was seen more than once but under ten times. The chain couples TRBV3-1 to TRBJ2-5; 8 nucleotides match TRBD2. CDR3 length: 15 amino acids. Germline loops: CDR1 LGHDT, CDR2 YNNKEL (reference sequence). With V trimmed by 5 bases and J by 4 bases, 9 bases remained unmatched. This CDR3 is CASSSGLGGAETQYF. As DNA, the CDR3 is TGTGCCAGCAGCTCGGGACTAGGAGGAGCAGAGACCCAGTACTTC.

This clonotype was observed a few times. This chain links TRBV7-9 with TRBJ2-3, with a possible D match to TRBD2 (6 bases). Looked up from germline, CDR1 is SEHNR and CDR2 is FQNEAQ (reference sequence). V was trimmed by 8 bases and J by 3 bases, leaving 12 bases between them. CDR3 length: 13 residues. Written as DNA, the CDR3 is TGTGCCAGCGACGCGGGATTGACAGATACGCAGTATTTT. Its protein is CASDAGLTDTQYF. Full variable domain (missing parts from reference TRBV7-9 and TRBJ2-3): DTGVSQNPRHKITKRGQNVTFRCDPISEHNRLYWYRQTLGQGPEFLTYFQNEAQLEKSRLLSDRFSAERPKGSFSTLEIQRTEQGDSAMYLCASDAGLTDTQYFGPGTRLTVL.